This TCR beta chain was observed in a study of cytomegalovirus exposure and HLA in healthy donors (dated by TCRdb to 2015 to 2018). With respect to the entire study: According to a later analysis, one platform produced both the 120 validation repertoires and the roughly 640 repertoires of the first cohort. The aim of the study was to test whether cataloging public T cell receptors could identify signatures of past pathogen exposure. The study combined high-throughput TCR immunosequencing, statistical association of individual TCRs with disease status, and machine learning to predict cytomegalovirus infection status. Besides the first cohort of hundreds of subjects, a separate validation cohort made up of roughly 120 different subjects was used.

Separate from the approximately 730-subject first cohort, the validation cohort of over 90 subjects was the group to which the donors belonged. The protocol used for the library was the immunoSEQ multiplex PCR assay. In the original analysis: A statistical classification framework was developed to diagnose cytomegalovirus status using the catalog of TCR beta chain sequences. Drawn from immuneACCESS, this table holds only the in-frame rearrangements with V and J called that TCRdb kept. Clones are partly lost; checked studies trace under half to an unresolved V gene and leave the rest unexplained. Clonal size and the V and J genes are those of that table, whereas D and trimming came from the DNA. The sample table holds 150,000 to 200,000 clones, of which 75% to 90% were seen once. The ten biggest clones cover roughly 7% of the sample. As concerns this clone: Its antigen is still unknown. Per-base qualities were not stored, and no clone one base away is much larger.

On the study overall, not on this receptor specifically: The classifier was reported to diagnose cytomegalovirus status with high specificity and sensitivity in both the original and validation cohorts. All 120 or so repertoires were used to score co-occurrence in the validation cohort in a later analysis, because that analysis had no HLA typing for the cohort. The authors suggested that the approach could potentially be extended to other disease states and immunological phenotypes. A later analysis found that TCRs clustered in the first cohort also tended to co-occur in the roughly 110 validation repertoires, with about 94% of cluster scores above 0. Most TCR sequences were observed very rarely across donors, whereas some public TCRs were present in many individuals. A few of the identified cytomegalovirus-associated TCR beta chains were confirmed in vitro to be specific for cytomegalovirus antigens. The study gave a list of under 200 TCR beta chains associated with cytomegalovirus.

This receptor was identified in a man aged 18 to 30 in good health and CMV-seropositive. Sequencing used PBMCs.

The encoded CDR3 is CASSFQRTSTDTQYF. DNA sequence: TGCGCCAGCAGCTTCCAGCGGACTAGCACAGATACGCAGTATTTT. The chain was built from TRBV5-1 and TRBJ2-3, with TRBD2 as a weak D call on 5 bases. A distance of 10 bases separates the germline ends of V and J, which lose 2 bases and 0 bases respectively. The CDR3, cysteine through phenylalanine, is 15 amino acids long. The entry retains the CDR3 DNA only, 45 bases that are in frame from base 1. CDR1 and CDR2 are read off the germline V gene as SGHRS and YFSETQ.